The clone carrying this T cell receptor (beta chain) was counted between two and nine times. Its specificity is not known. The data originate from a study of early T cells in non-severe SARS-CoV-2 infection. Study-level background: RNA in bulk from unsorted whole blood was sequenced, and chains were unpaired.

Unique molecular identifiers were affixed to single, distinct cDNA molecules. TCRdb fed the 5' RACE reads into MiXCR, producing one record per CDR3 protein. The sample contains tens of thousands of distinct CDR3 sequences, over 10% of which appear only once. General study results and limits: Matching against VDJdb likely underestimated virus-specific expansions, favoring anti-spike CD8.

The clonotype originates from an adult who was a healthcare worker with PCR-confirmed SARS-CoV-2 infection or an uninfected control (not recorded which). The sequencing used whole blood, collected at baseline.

Here the CDR3 reads CASSQGPGTQLAKNIQYF. CDR3 in DNA: TGTGCCAGCAGTCAGGGACCCGGGACTCAGCTAGCCAAAAACATTCAGTACTTC. V usage is TRBV3-1 and J usage is TRBJ2-4; tentative D call: TRBD2 (6 bases). The CDR3 runs to 18 residues. Germline lookup yields CDR1 LGHDT and CDR2 YNNKEL (reference sequence). V was cut by 6 bases and J by 0 bases, with 21 bases left in between.